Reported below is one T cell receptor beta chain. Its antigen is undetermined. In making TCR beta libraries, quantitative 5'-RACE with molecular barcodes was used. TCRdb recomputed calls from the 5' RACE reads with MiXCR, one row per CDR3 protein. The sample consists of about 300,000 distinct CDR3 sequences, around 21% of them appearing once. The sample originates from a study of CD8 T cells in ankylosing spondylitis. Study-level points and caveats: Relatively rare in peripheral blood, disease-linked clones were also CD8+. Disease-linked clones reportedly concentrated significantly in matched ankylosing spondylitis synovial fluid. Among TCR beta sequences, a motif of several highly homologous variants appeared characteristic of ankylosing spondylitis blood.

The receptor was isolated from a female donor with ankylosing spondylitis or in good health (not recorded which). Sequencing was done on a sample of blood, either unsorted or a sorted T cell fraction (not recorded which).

The CDR3, as DNA: TGCAGTGCTAGAGATTCCCCCTTAGCGGGAGGTAACACGTACGAGCAGTACTTC. Translating it yields CSARDSPLAGGNTYEQYF. V usage is TRBV20-1 and J usage is TRBJ2-7; TRBD2 matches at 10 bases. With 0 bases clipped from V and 4 bases from J, the junction kept 15 bases outside the gene matches. The germline gives CDR1 DFQATT, CDR2 SNEGSKA (reference sequence). The CDR3 runs to 18 residues.